Below, 19 T cell receptor beta chains from the same sample are listed, as sequenced in a study of cytomegalovirus exposure and HLA in healthy donors. In the PCR, 60 Vbeta and 13 Jbeta primers were used. Libraries were prepared by immunoSEQ multiplex PCR; TCRdb keeps only in-frame clonotypes and omits some of them. The data show around 160,000 clones, with around 83% seen just once and roughly 8% held by the top ten. Sequenced input: PBMCs. The source of these receptors is a male donor in good health and CMV-seropositive.

The rearrangement joins TRBV2 to TRBJ1-2; maybe TRBD1 (6 bases). The CDR3 totals 12 residues. The V and J ends lost 4 bases and 10 bases respectively, with 13 bases between them. In germline, CDR1 is SNHLY, CDR2 FYNNEI. The DNA for the CDR3 is TGTGCCAGCAGTGTCATACAGGGAAACTACACCTTC. Its protein is CASSVIQGNYTF. Full variable domain (missing parts from reference TRBV2 and TRBJ1-2): EPEVTQTPSHQVTQMGQEVILRCVPISNHLYFYWYRQILGQKVEFLVSFYNNEISEKSEIFDDQFSVERPDGSNFTLKIRSTKLEDSAMYFCASSVIQGNYTFGSGTRLTVV.

J is TRBJ1-1 and V is TRBV30; maybe TRBD1 (6 bases). V was shortened by 3 bases and J by 1 base, with 12 bases between the two germline ends. This CDR3 region has 14 residues. Germline CDR1 reads GTSNPN; CDR2 reads SVGIG (reference sequence). Here the CDR3 DNA reads TGTGCCTGGAGGACAGGCCGTAGGAACACTGAAGCTTTCTTT. Protein product: CAWRTGRRNTEAFF.

This chain links TRBV10-1 with TRBJ2-1, with 7 bases fitting TRBD2. The CDR3 loop spans 16 amino acids. Per germline, CDR1 WNHNN and CDR2 SYGVQD (reference sequence). Trimming cost V 5 bases and J 1 base; bases outside gene matches: 8. The DNA for the CDR3 is TGCGCCAGCAGTCCTACACTAGCGACTTCCTACAATGAGCAGTTCTTC. Translated: CASSPTLATSYNEQFF.

The genes are TRBV19 and TRBJ1-2, with 8 nucleotides matching TRBD1. J lost 6 bases, V lost 5 bases, and 8 bases had no gene match. This CDR3 contains 14 residues. Germline assignment: CDR1 LNHDA and CDR2 SQIVND (reference sequence). CDR3 protein: CASSAVTGDHGYTF. CDR3 in DNA: TGTGCCAGTAGTGCCGTGACAGGGGATCATGGCTACACCTTC. Full variable domain (outside the CDR3, taken from reference TRBV19 and TRBJ1-2): DGGITQSPKYLFRKEGQNVTLSCEQNLNHDAMYWYRQDPGQGLRLIYYSQIVNDFQKGDIAEGYSVSREKKESFPLTVTSAQKNPTAFYLCASSAVTGDHGYTFGSGTRLTVV.

This chain uses TRBV7-9 with TRBJ1-4; D remains unclear. The V and J ends lost 3 bases and 7 bases respectively, with 15 bases between them. The CDR3 has 15 amino acids. Germline V gene data show CDR1 as SEHNR and CDR2 as FQNEAQ (reference sequence). CDR3 protein: CASSLPGRFGEKLFF. The CDR3 bases are TGTGCCAGCAGCTTGCCAGGCCGGTTCGGTGAAAAACTGTTTTTT. Using reference TRBV7-9 and TRBJ1-4 for the parts outside the CDR3, the full variable domain is DTGVSQNPRHKITKRGQNVTFRCDPISEHNRLYWYRQTLGQGPEFLTYFQNEAQLEKSRLLSDRFSAERPKGSFSTLEIQRTEQGDSAMYLCASSLPGRFGEKLFFGSGTQLSVL.

The chain recombines TRBV5-6 with TRBJ2-7; 7 bases agree with TRBD2. This CDR3 has 15 residues. Looked up from germline, CDR1 is SGHDT and CDR2 is YYEEEE. V dropped 5 bases and J dropped 6; count of bases not matched to a gene: 14. CDR3 region: CASSRLLASNTEQYF. The CDR3 DNA reads TGTGCCAGCAGTCGATTACTAGCGTCAAACACCGAGCAGTACTTC.

The chain links TRBV7-2 to TRBJ1-5, with 7 bases fitting TRBD1. The CDR3 is 13 residues long. Germline V CDR1 and CDR2: SGHTA, FQGNSA. Losses at the gene ends were 7 bases for V and 5 bases for J; bases not matched to a gene: 5. In DNA form, the CDR3 reads TGTGCCAGCACCCGACAGGGCGATCAGCCCCAGCATTTT. Translation gives CASTRQGDQPQHF.

This clone has just one count. The chain links TRBV19 to TRBJ1-5; 7 nucleotides line up with TRBD1. Germline V gene data show CDR1 as LNHDA and CDR2 as SQIVND (reference sequence). V shed 5 bases and J 4 bases; nucleotides not matched to a gene: 8. The CDR3 is 15 amino acids. The DNA of the CDR3 is TGTGCCAGTAGTCGTATCCGGGACAGAAATCAGCCCCAGCATTTT. It is translated as CASSRIRDRNQPQHF.

This sequence joins TRBV14 and TRBJ1-5; perhaps TRBD1 as D (5 bases). Germline CDR1 SGHDN, CDR2 FVKESK. Deletions cut 4 bases from V and 0 bases from J, with 10 bases between. The CDR3 has 15 residues. For the CDR3, the DNA is TGTGCCAGCAGCCGAGGAGGGGATAGCAATCAGCCCCAGCATTTT. It codes for CASSRGGDSNQPQHF.

This rearrangement joins TRBV5-1 to TRBJ2-5; 9 bases line up with TRBD1. Trimming cost V 4 bases and J 4 bases; bases outside gene matches: 8. This CDR3 has 15 amino acids. Germline V CDR1 and CDR2: SGHRS, YFSETQ. This chain's CDR3 is CASSARTGDGETQYF. The CDR3 DNA is TGCGCCAGCAGCGCCCGGACAGGGGATGGAGAGACCCAGTACTTC.

V is TRBV7-8 and J is TRBJ1-5; D gene ambiguous. Trimming took 1 base from V and 4 from J, leaving 8 bases between them. The CDR3 contains 14 residues. The germline V gene encodes CDR1 SGHVS and CDR2 FQNEAQ. CDR3 residues: CASSLGPVNQPQHF. DNA of the CDR3: TGTGCCAGCAGCTTAGGGCCAGTTAATCAGCCCCAGCATTTT.

J is TRBJ1-2 and V is TRBV6-1; no reliable D call. V lost 3 bases, J lost 2 bases, and 10 bases lay in between. Germline CDR1 MNHNS, CDR2 SASEGT. The CDR3 runs to 14 residues. CDR3 residues: CASSERAVNYGYTF. CDR3 in DNA: TGTGCCAGCAGTGAGAGGGCGGTGAACTATGGCTACACCTTC.

Here the CDR3 DNA reads TGCAGCGTCAAGAACACTGAAGCTTTCTTT. This encodes CSVKNTEAFF. The chain recombines TRBV29-1 with TRBJ1-1; D remains ambiguous. V dropped 6 bases and J dropped 1 base, with 3 bases sitting between them. The V gene's germline CDR1 is SQVTM and CDR2 ANQGSEA. This CDR3 is built from 10 residues.

This rearrangement joins TRBV29-1 to TRBJ2-2, with D tentatively TRBD1 (5 bases). Trimming cost V 4 bases and J 3 bases, with 12 bases left between them. The germline V gene encodes CDR1 SQVTM and CDR2 ANQGSEA. This CDR3 contains 14 residues. The CDR3 here is CSVGAGLYTGELFF. In DNA form, the CDR3 reads TGCAGCGTTGGGGCAGGGTTATACACCGGGGAGCTGTTTTTT.

This clone came up a few times. V gene TRBV19 combines with J gene TRBJ1-3; 7 nucleotides align to TRBD1. CDR3 size: 13 residues. The junction had 9 bases not matched to a gene; V was cut back by 9 bases and J by 7 bases. Per germline, CDR1 LNHDA and CDR2 SQIVND (reference sequence). The CDR3 DNA reads as TGTGCCAGCACCCGGGACAGAGGGAACACCATATATTTT. Its translation: CASTRDRGNTIYF.

V and J are TRBV4-3 and TRBJ2-3; 9 nucleotides align to TRBD1. Germline trimming cut 1 base from V and 5 bases from J; bases unmatched to any gene: 10. The CDR3 is 17 residues long. Germline V gene data show CDR1 as LGHNA and CDR2 as YSLEER. DNA of the CDR3: TGCGCCAGCAGCCAAGTTCCTCCGGGACAGGGAAAAGATACGCAGTATTTT. Translation gives CASSQVPPGQGKDTQYF.

The genes are TRBV7-6 and TRBJ2-7, with TRBD1 identical over 7 bases. Per germline, CDR1 SGHVS and CDR2 FNYEAQ. The junction had 5 bases not matched to a gene; V was cut back by 4 bases and J by 2 bases. The CDR3 totals 14 residues. The CDR3 DNA reads TGTGCCAGCAGCTCCGAAACAGGGGCCTACGAGCAGTACTTC. Encoded protein: CASSSETGAYEQYF.

In its sample, this clone was seen a few times. The genes are TRBV5-1 and TRBJ2-7, with 12 bases aligning to TRBD1. The CDR3 extends over 15 amino acids. With 0 bases clipped from V and 5 bases from J, the junction kept 3 bases outside the gene matches. The germline V gene encodes CDR1 SGHRS and CDR2 YFSETQ. CDR3 sequence reads: CASSLAGTGGNEQYF. The DNA for the CDR3 is TGCGCCAGCAGCTTGGCCGGGACAGGGGGCAACGAGCAGTACTTC. Full variable domain (rest looked up from reference TRBV5-1 and TRBJ2-7): KAGVTQTPRYLIKTRGQQVTLSCSPISGHRSVSWYQQTPGQGLQFLFEYFSETQRNKGNFPGRFSGRQFSNSRSEMNVSTLELGDSALYLCASSLAGTGGNEQYFGPGTRLTVT.

J is TRBJ2-1 and V is TRBV10-1; D might be TRBD2 (5 bases). Trimming shortened V by 3 bases and J by 7 bases, and 13 bases separated the two germline ends. The CDR3 runs to 14 residues. Germline V gene data show CDR1 as WNHNN and CDR2 as SYGVQD (reference sequence). The CDR3 spells CASSEPADENEQFF. The CDR3 bases are TGCGCCAGCAGTGAACCAGCGGACGAAAATGAGCAGTTCTTC.